This TCR beta chain was sequenced for a study of blood T cell repertoires in COVID-19. Study information: The origin of the acute and convalescent COVID-19 samples was the United States, Italy and Spain. T cells, B-cell-depleted T cells, or PBMCs supplied cDNA or gDNA.

Patients of the Seattle cohort, enrolled during active infection, were followed longitudinally. Germline CDR1 and CDR2: SGHVS and FNYEAQ. The V segment lost 1 base and the J segment 0 bases; nucleotides outside the gene matches: 13. The CDR3 runs to 20 residues. Authors' data handling: Nucleated cell counts were estimated from reference gene primer amplification. Sequencing was performed with immunoSEQ multiplex PCR; in TCRdb, only in-frame clones are kept and a portion is missing. The D gene and trimming were derived from the DNA, and the V and J assignments and clone size from that table. The sample has about 280,000 clones, under 90% seen once.

Sample: peripheral blood. V gene TRBV7-6 combines with J gene TRBJ2-2; TRBD2 matches 8 bases. The sequence was collected from a woman younger than 45 with COVID-19, enrolled during active disease. Here the CDR3 DNA reads TGTGCCAGCAGCTTAGGTAGCGGGGAGCCACTCTACACGAACACCGGGGAGCTGTTTTTT. Protein product: CASSLGSGEPLYTNTGELFF.